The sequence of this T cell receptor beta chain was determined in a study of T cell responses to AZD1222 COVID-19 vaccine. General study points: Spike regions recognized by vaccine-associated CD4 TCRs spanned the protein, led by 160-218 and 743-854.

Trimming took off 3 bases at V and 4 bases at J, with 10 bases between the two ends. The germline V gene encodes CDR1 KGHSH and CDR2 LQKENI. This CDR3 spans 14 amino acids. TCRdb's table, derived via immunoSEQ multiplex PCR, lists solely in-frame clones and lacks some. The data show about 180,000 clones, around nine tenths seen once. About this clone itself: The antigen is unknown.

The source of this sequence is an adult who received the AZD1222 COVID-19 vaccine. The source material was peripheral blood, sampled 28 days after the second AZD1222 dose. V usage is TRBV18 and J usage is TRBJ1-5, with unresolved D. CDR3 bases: TGTGCCAGCTCACCGGGCGGTCGGAATCAGCCCCAGCATTTT. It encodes CASSPGGRNQPQHF.